The source of this T cell receptor beta chain is a study of OX40 agonist ivuxolimab in advanced cancers. Overall study: From roughly 23 to 90 years was the age range, with a mean of around 54 years, and approximately 80% were male. General study results and limits: Patients who responded partially at 0.1-3.0 mg/kg showed clonal expansion ranking among the lowest. The study did not work out the antigen specificity of the expanded peripheral T cells.

This clone appeared a few times. The target antigen is unknown. Germline assignment: CDR1 SGHDT and CDR2 YYEEEE. The length of the CDR3 is 15 residues. Trimming cost V 0 bases and J 5 bases, with 15 bases left between them. Some clones are missing from TCRdb's copy, which holds only in-frame ones; the method was immunoSEQ multiplex PCR. This table holds about 69,000 clones, 84% found once. The chain links TRBV5-6 to TRBJ2-7, with D maybe TRBD1 (5 bases). Sequenced material: CD4+ or CD8+ T cells sorted from blood, taken in a trial of the OX40 agonist ivuxolimab. This sequence was found in an adult with an advanced solid tumor such as melanoma, head and neck, liver or kidney cancer. The CDR3, as DNA: TGTGCCAGCAGCTTGGACTTCCGCAGGGCCCACGAGCAGTACTTC. It specifies CASSLDFRRAHEQYF. The full variable domain, with the rest looked up from reference TRBV5-6 and TRBJ2-7, is DAGVTQSPTHLIKTRGQQVTLRCSPKSGHDTVSWYQQALGQGPQFIFQYYEEEERQRGNFPDRFSGHQFPNYSSELNVNALLLGDSALYLCASSLDFRRAHEQYFGPGTRLTVT.